The next 19 T cell receptor beta chains were all read from a single sample in a study of cytomegalovirus exposure and HLA in healthy donors. PCR amplification relied on 60 Vbeta primers (plus 13 Jbeta primers). TCRdb keeps only in-frame clones here, not all; method: immunoSEQ multiplex PCR. The sample contains some 140,000 clones, approximately 80% of which appear only once. The sample was PBMCs. These receptor sequences come from a man aged 25-40 years in good health and CMV-seropositive.

The V gene is TRBV11-2, the J gene TRBJ2-5; perhaps TRBD2 as D (7 bases). Trimming pared 6 bases from V and 5 bases from J, leaving 16 bases between. Germline lookup yields CDR1 SGHAT and CDR2 FQNNGV. This CDR3 is built from 14 residues. CDR3 DNA sequence: TGTGCCAGCAGTCAAGGGGGGGGCGCGGAGACCCAGTACTTC. Its translation: CASSQGGGAETQYF.

For this clone: The same CDR3 is also encoded by other DNA sequences in this sample. The gene calls are TRBV7-9 and TRBJ2-1; D is possibly TRBD1 (6 bases). The CDR3 runs 13 residues. V was shortened by 6 bases and J by 5 bases, with 11 bases between the two germline ends. CDR1 is SEHNR, CDR2 FQNEAQ, per germline (reference sequence). This chain's CDR3 is CASSPGADNEQFF. The DNA of the CDR3 is TGTGCCAGCAGTCCAGGGGCTGACAATGAGCAGTTCTTC.

The chain employs TRBV4-1 and TRBJ2-3; 12 positions match TRBD2. V shed 4 bases and J 5 bases; nucleotides not matched to a gene: 7. The CDR3 covers 16 residues. Germline assignment: CDR1 MGHRA and CDR2 YSYEKL. CDR3 DNA: TGCGCCAGCAGCCTAAGTCCGGGACTAGCGGGAGATACGCAGTATTTT. Translating gives CASSLSPGLAGDTQYF.

This clone was picked up a small number of times. This chain links TRBV29-1 with TRBJ1-1; unclear D gene. The length of the CDR3 is 10 residues. With 3 bases removed from V and 9 bases from J, the gap between germline ends came to 8 bases. Germline values: CDR1 SQVTM, CDR2 ANQGSEA. The CDR3 region is CSVDGEKAFF. CDR3 in DNA: TGCAGCGTTGACGGGGAAAAAGCTTTCTTT.

The chain recombines TRBV6-4 with TRBJ2-5; TRBD1 aligns across 10 bases. The DNA end favors TRBJ2-7, so the J call may be wrong. This CDR3 region has 17 residues. CDR1 is MRHNA and CDR2 is SNTAGT in the germline V gene. The CDR3 protein is CASSDVSRTGGFGEQYF. The CDR3 coding sequence is TGTGCCAGCAGTGACGTGAGCCGGACAGGGGGGTTTGGCGAGCAGTACTTC.

The CDR3 spells CSVISRGQGSNVLTF. CDR3 in DNA: TGCAGCGTTATTAGTCGCGGACAGGGCTCCAACGTCCTGACTTTC. The chain joins TRBV29-1 to TRBJ2-6, with 8 bases that match TRBD1. With V trimmed by 5 bases and J by 8 bases, 11 bases remained unmatched. Germline V gene lookup returns CDR1 SQVTM and CDR2 ANQGSEA. This CDR3 has 15 residues.

The rearrangement joins TRBV2 to TRBJ2-2; 8 bases map to TRBD1. Germline loops: CDR1 SNHLY, CDR2 FYNNEI. CDR3 size: 14 residues. Trimming took 7 bases from V and 7 from J; bases not matched to a gene: 8. The CDR3 DNA reads TGTGCCAGCATGATACAGGGGGACGGCGGGGAGCTGTTTTTT. Translated, it gives CASMIQGDGGELFF. Complete variable domain (other parts from reference TRBV2 and TRBJ2-2): EPEVTQTPSHQVTQMGQEVILRCVPISNHLYFYWYRQILGQKVEFLVSFYNNEISEKSEIFDDQFSVERPDGSNFTLKIRSTKLEDSAMYFCASMIQGDGGELFFGEGSRLTVL.

The CDR3 spells CSGTRYNEQFF. Here the CDR3 DNA reads TGCAGTGGGACTAGGTACAATGAGCAGTTCTTC. The V gene is TRBV20-1, the J gene TRBJ2-1, with TRBD2 identical over 7 bases. The germline gives CDR1 DFQATT, CDR2 SNEGSKA (reference sequence). This CDR3 is built from 11 residues. V was pared by 7 bases and J by 4 bases, with 1 base of the junction left unmatched.

This chain links TRBV7-2 with TRBJ1-5, with TRBD1 matching over 12 bases. Germline V lookup: CDR1 SGHTA, CDR2 FQGNSA. V lost 0 bases, J lost 5 bases, and 2 bases stayed unmatched. This CDR3 has 16 residues. DNA for the CDR3: TGTGCCAGCAGCTTAGCGGGGACAGGGGGCTATCAGCCCCAGCATTTT. It is translated as CASSLAGTGGYQPQHF.

This clone has a single count. The CDR3: CASSYSWTGDNEQFF. In DNA form, the CDR3 reads TGTGCCAGCAGTTACTCGTGGACAGGAGACAATGAGCAGTTCTTC. The chain couples TRBV6-5 to TRBJ2-1; 7 bases align to TRBD1. This CDR3 spans 15 amino acids. Germline trimming cut 0 bases from V and 5 bases from J; bases unmatched to any gene: 4. Per the germline V gene, CDR1 is MNHEY and CDR2 is SVGAGI.

The chain uses TRBV6-4 and TRBJ2-3, with TRBD1 identical over 8 bases. Unmatched junction bases numbered 6, after V lost 6 bases and J lost 1 base. The CDR3 totals 15 residues. CDR1 is MRHNA and CDR2 is SNTAGT in the germline V gene. Written as DNA, the CDR3 is TGTGCCAGCAGCCCCGGACAGGGAGGCACAGATACGCAGTATTTT. Amino acids: CASSPGQGGTDTQYF.

The gene calls are TRBV21-1 and TRBJ2-7; TRBD2 was called by the table and not checked on the DNA. TRBV21-1 is a listed pseudogene. The CDR3 is 17 residues long. CDR3 in amino acids: CASSYPRGGRRMYEQYF. CDR3 sequence (DNA): TGTGCCAGCAGCTATCCCCGGGGCGGGAGGAGGATGTACGAGCAGTACTTC.

The chain combines TRBV19 with TRBJ1-1; D is possibly TRBD1 (5 bases). V dropped 6 bases and J dropped 4 bases, with 15 bases sitting between them. The V gene's germline CDR1 is LNHDA and CDR2 SQIVND (reference sequence). The CDR3 is made up of 14 amino acids. CDR3 loop: CASSPNHRSTEAFF. The CDR3 nucleotides are TGTGCCAGTAGCCCCAACCACAGGAGCACTGAAGCTTTCTTT.

This sequence joins TRBV19 and TRBJ2-5; 7 nucleotides match TRBD1. The CDR3 loop spans 16 amino acids. Germline assignment: CDR1 LNHDA and CDR2 SQIVND (reference sequence). V trimming: 5 bases; J trimming: 2 bases; junction bases outside the gene matches: 11. The CDR3 region has the DNA TGTGCCAGTAGTCTAACATCGGGACAGCCTCAAGAGACCCAGTACTTC. Its translation is CASSLTSGQPQETQYF.

The V gene is TRBV7-9, the J gene TRBJ2-2; D call uncertain. Germline V gene sequence: CDR1 SEHNR, CDR2 FQNEAQ (reference sequence). The CDR3 runs 12 residues. V was shortened by 6 bases and J by 5 bases, with 7 bases between the two germline ends. The chain's CDR3 is CASRAGTGELFF. The CDR3 region has the DNA TGTGCCAGCAGAGCAGGTACCGGGGAGCTGTTTTTT. Full variable domain (outside the CDR3, taken from reference TRBV7-9 and TRBJ2-2): DTGVSQNPRHKITKRGQNVTFRCDPISEHNRLYWYRQTLGQGPEFLTYFQNEAQLEKSRLLSDRFSAERPKGSFSTLEIQRTEQGDSAMYLCASRAGTGELFFGEGSRLTVL.

The chain is built from TRBV7-2 and TRBJ2-1, with 10 bases lining up with TRBD2. Germline trimming cut 7 bases from V and 6 bases from J; bases unmatched to any gene: 3. Germline V gene sequence: CDR1 SGHTA, CDR2 FQGNSA. CDR3 length equals 13 residues. The CDR3 protein is CASNLAGVNEQFF. The CDR3 DNA reads TGTGCCAGCAATCTAGCGGGAGTCAATGAGCAGTTCTTC.

V gene TRBV10-2 combines with J gene TRBJ2-3, with 13 bases identical to TRBD2. Germline V gene data show CDR1 as WSHSY and CDR2 as SAAADI. The V gene end was trimmed by 6 bases and the J gene end by 6 bases; junction bases not matched to a gene: 3. The CDR3 loop spans 14 amino acids. For the CDR3, the DNA is TGCGCCAGCAGCCGGACTAGCGGGAGCGATACGCAGTATTTT. It codes for CASSRTSGSDTQYF.

This chain uses TRBV2 with TRBJ2-1; 7 nucleotides line up with TRBD1. The germline gives CDR1 SNHLY, CDR2 FYNNEI. CDR3 size: 21 residues. Trimming took 5 bases from V and 0 from J; bases not matched to a gene: 22. The DNA for the CDR3 is TGTGCCAGCAGTACATCGAGACAGGGCCTCAGCAAGGATAGCTCCTACAATGAGCAGTTCTTC. It translates to CASSTSRQGLSKDSSYNEQFF.

This rearrangement joins TRBV28 to TRBJ1-4, with a weak D call TRBD1 (6 bases). Germline CDR1 and CDR2: MDHEN and SYDVKM. The CDR3 is 15 residues long. The V gene lost 4 bases and the J gene lost 2 bases, with 11 bases spanning the gap. The CDR3 sequence: CASSWTVSTNEKLFF. Here the CDR3 DNA reads TGTGCCAGCAGTTGGACAGTCAGCACTAATGAAAAACTGTTTTTT.